Detailed here is one T cell receptor beta chain. Its antigen is still unknown. Per-base quality was not reported, and no clone a single base away is much larger than it. This entry is derived from a study of T cell clones after liver transplantation (dated by TCRdb to the late 2010s). Background on the whole study: ITN030ST, the source of the samples, was a randomized trial that attempted immunosuppression withdrawal within 2 years of liver transplantation. Until randomization at 12-24 months post-transplant, subjects were given standard immunosuppression, with no induction therapy. Blood samples were taken pre-transplant, pre-randomization before withdrawal, and post-randomization after full withdrawal or failed withdrawal. As an antigen-independent comparator for donor-reactive sequences, third party-reactive TCRbeta sequences were also identified from pre-transplant MLRs. Donor-reactive T cell clones were identified using TCRbeta sequencing after a pre-transplant mixed lymphocyte reaction and were then followed in post-transplant blood. Three of the eight recipients were HCV-positive; the others were transplanted for non-autoimmune, non-viral indications. Of the 8 liver transplant recipients making up the studied cohort, 3 were classified as tolerant and 5 as non-tolerant. To count as tolerant, a recipient had to stay completely off immunosuppression for at least one year without liver enzymes climbing beyond twice the upper limit of normal. Broad study findings and their caveats: Because allograft tissue specimens were not available, migration of donor-reactive T cells into the graft, rather than deletion, may have occurred. In most of the 8 subjects, regardless of tolerance or HCV status, circulating donor-reactive CD4 TCRbeta sequences dropped significantly post-transplant. Once repertoire turnover was taken into account, donor-reactive detection showed a significant reduction for CD4 in 7 of 8 subjects and for CD8 in 8 of 8. In two subjects, low numbers of available donor cells limited the measurable donor-reactive repertoire. Because of small, heterogeneous patient numbers and non-standardized post-transplant time points, the conclusions were only preliminary. A greater decline was seen for donor-reactive sequences than for third party-reactive sequences, suggesting partial antigen-specific deletion unrelated to withdrawal success.

Unstimulated PBMCs, after thawing, were stained for CD3, CD4 and CD8 and then FACS-sorted into CD3+CD4+ and CD3+CD8+ populations. All 8 studied subjects were randomized to immunosuppression withdrawal. The Qiagen DNeasy Blood and Tissue Kit was used for genomic DNA isolation. Frozen genomic DNA underwent high-throughput TCRbeta CDR3 sequencing by immunoSEQ, including PCR amplification, mapping, bias correction and internal controls. As for the original processing: Only productive rearrangements were retained, and each unique TCRbeta sequence was defined by its CDR3 nucleotide sequence together with its V and J gene. Donor-reactive sequences required at least 5-fold expansion in CFSE-low cells versus unstimulated pre-transplant cells and at least 0.01% frequency. Minimum frequency thresholds were set for each subject on the basis of the unstimulated sample with the lowest template count, so that a detection power of at least 90% was ensured. Repertoire turnover was measured by Jensen-Shannon divergence between the top 1000 TCRbeta sequences post- and pre-transplant. Two-sided Fisher's exact tests were used to test for changes in the detection of donor-reactive sequences. The table was pulled from immuneACCESS by TCRdb, which kept in-frame rearrangements only. Such tables lose some clones; where checked, under half of the loss comes from unresolved V genes, and the rest has no known cause. The DNA gave D and trimming, while V, J and clone size come from that table. The table for this sample lists some 11,000 clones; 70% to 75% of them were counted only once. Jointly, the top ten make up 24% of the sample.

The material sequenced was CD4+ T cells from blood, taken around 32 months after liver transplant. This receptor was obtained from a human patient who received a liver transplant. Following a transplant, some T lymphocytes may have been derived from the graft donor.

The sequenced DNA is TGTGCCAGCAGTGAGGTTAGCGGCACCGGGGAGCTGTTTTTT. Its product reads: CASSEVSGTGELFF. The sequence is built from TRBV6-4 and TRBJ2-2; perhaps TRBD2 is the D gene, with 6 bases matching. Deletion took 3 bases off V and 4 bases off J, with a span of 9 bases between the germline ends. According to the germline V gene, CDR1 reads MRHNA and CDR2 reads SNTAGT. The CDR3 starts with the cysteine, ends with the phenylalanine, and has 14 residues. Of the read, only the CDR3 DNA is kept; its 42 bases are in frame from base 1.